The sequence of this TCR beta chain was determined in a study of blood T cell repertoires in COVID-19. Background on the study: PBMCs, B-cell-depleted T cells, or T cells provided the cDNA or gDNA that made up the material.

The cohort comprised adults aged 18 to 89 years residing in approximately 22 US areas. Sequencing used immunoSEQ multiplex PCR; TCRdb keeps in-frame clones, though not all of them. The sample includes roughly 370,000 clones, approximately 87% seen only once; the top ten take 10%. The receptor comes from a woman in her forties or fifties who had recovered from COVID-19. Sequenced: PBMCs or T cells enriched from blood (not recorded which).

The CDR3 coding sequence is TGTGCCAGTAGTATGTTCGGGGATTACTATGGCTACACCTTC. This codes for CASSMFGDYYGYTF. The rearrangement links TRBV19 to TRBJ1-2; D is uncertain. The CDR3 runs 14 residues. Germline CDR1 is LNHDA and CDR2 is SQIVND (reference sequence). V lost 3 bases and J lost 3, with 11 bases in between.